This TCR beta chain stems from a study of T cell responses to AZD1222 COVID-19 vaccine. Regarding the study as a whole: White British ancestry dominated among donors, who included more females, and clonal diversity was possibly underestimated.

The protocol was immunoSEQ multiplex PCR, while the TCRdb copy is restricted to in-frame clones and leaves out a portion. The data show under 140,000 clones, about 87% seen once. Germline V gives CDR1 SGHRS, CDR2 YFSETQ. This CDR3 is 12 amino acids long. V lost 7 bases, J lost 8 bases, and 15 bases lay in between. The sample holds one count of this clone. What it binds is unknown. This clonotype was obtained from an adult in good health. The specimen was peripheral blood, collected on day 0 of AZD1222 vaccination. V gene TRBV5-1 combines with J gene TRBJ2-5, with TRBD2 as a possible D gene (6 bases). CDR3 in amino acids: CASAREVSTQYF. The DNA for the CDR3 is TGCGCCAGCGCCAGGGAGGTGTCCACCCAGTACTTC.